One and the same sample provided the 3 T cell receptor beta chains below, sequenced in a study of cytomegalovirus exposure and HLA in healthy donors. The PCR employed 60 Vbeta primers together with 13 Jbeta primers. Repertoires were generated with immunoSEQ multiplex PCR, while TCRdb's copy carries only in-frame clones and drops some. The sample yields tens of thousands of clones, around 75% seen once. Sequenced material: PBMCs. The source is a man in his forties or fifties in good health and CMV-seropositive.

The rearrangement uses TRBV10-1 and TRBJ2-5; 12 positions match TRBD2. The J segment lost 4 bases and the V segment lost 5 bases, leaving 8 bases of the junction unmatched. Per germline, CDR1 WNHNN and CDR2 SYGVQD (reference sequence). There are 16 residues in the CDR3. This CDR3 is CASSLGLAGPAETQYF. The CDR3, as DNA: TGCGCCAGCAGTCTTGGACTAGCGGGACCGGCAGAGACCCAGTACTTC.

This clone came up a few times. This is likely an artifact of a read error, given a far larger clone one base away. Other DNA sequences in this specimen translate into the identical CDR3. The V call is TRBV28, the J call TRBJ2-1; D not certain. This CDR3 has 17 amino acids. Germline V gene lookup returns CDR1 MDHEN and CDR2 SYDVKM. V was cut by 6 bases and J by 3 bases, with 21 bases left in between. In DNA form, the CDR3 reads TGTGCCAGCAGCCAAGATATGATCGTACTCATCTACAATGAGCAGTTCTTC. The encoded protein is CASSQDMIVLIYNEQFF. The variable domain in full, with the rest retrieved from reference TRBV28 and TRBJ2-1, is DVKVTQSSRYLVKRTGEKVFLECVQDMDHENMFWYRQDPGLGLRLIYFSYDVKMKEKGDIPEGYSVSREKKERFSLILESASTNQTSMYLCASSQDMIVLIYNEQFFGPGTRLTVL.

The chain employs TRBV13 and TRBJ1-3; 7 bases line up with TRBD1. J lost 0 bases, V lost 5 bases, and 7 bases had no gene match. Per germline, CDR1 PRHDT and CDR2 FYEKMQ (reference sequence). The CDR3 has 16 residues. The CDR3 loop is CASSPGGRGSGNTIYF. The DNA of the CDR3 is TGTGCCAGCAGCCCAGGGGGAAGAGGCTCTGGAAACACCATATATTTT.